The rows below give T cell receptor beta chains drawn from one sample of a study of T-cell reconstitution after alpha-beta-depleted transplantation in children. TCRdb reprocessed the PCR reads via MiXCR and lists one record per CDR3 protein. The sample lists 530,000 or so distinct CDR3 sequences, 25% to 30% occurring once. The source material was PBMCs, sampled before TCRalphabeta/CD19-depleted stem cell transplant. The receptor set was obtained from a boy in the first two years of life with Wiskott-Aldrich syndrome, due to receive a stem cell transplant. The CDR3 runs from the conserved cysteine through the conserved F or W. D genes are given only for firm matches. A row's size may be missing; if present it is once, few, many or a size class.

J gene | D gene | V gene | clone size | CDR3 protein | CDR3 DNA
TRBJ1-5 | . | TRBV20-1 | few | CSARAGDQPQHF | TGCAGTGCTAGAGCTGGGGATCAGCCCCAGCATTTT
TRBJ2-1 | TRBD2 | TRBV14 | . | CASSQGPSGRIYNEQFF | TGTGCCAGCAGCCAGGGACCTAGCGGGCGCATTTACAATGAGCAGTTCTTC
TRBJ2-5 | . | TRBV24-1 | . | CATSDIRDGQETQYF | TGTGCCACCAGTGATATCCGGGACGGTCAAGAGACCCAGTACTTC
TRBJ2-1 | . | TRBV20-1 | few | CSARDRIVFEQFF | TGCAGTGCTAGAGACCGGATAGTGTTTGAGCAGTTCTTC
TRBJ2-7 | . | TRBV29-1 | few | CSVGHIHEQYF | TGCAGCGTTGGCCATATCCACGAGCAGTACTTC
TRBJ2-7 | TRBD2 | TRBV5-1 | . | CASSLVVAGGSEQYF | TGCGCCAGCAGCTTGGTGGTAGCGGGAGGCTCCGAGCAGTACTTC
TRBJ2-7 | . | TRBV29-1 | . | CSVAPGFHEQYF | TGCAGCGTTGCCCCGGGATTCCACGAGCAGTACTTC
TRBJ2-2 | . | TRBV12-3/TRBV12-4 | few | CASSSGVGNTGELFF | TGTGCCAGCAGTTCAGGGGTTGGGAACACCGGGGAGCTGTTTTTT
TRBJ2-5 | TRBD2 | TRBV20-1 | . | CSARDLKLAGGPETQYF | TGCAGTGCTAGAGATCTTAAGTTGGCGGGAGGGCCAGAGACCCAGTACTTC
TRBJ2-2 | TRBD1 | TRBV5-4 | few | CASSWGTGVNTGELFF | TGTGCCAGCAGCTGGGGGACAGGCGTAAACACCGGGGAGCTGTTTTTT
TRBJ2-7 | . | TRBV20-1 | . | CSASADLYEQYF | TGCAGTGCTAGTGCGGATCTCTACGAGCAGTACTTC
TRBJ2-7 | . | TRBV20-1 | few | CSARKEGKRGYEQYF | TGCAGTGCTAGAAAGGAGGGCAAAAGAGGCTACGAGCAGTACTTC
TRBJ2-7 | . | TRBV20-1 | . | CSAIHGREQYF | TGCAGTGCAATACACGGTCGCGAGCAGTACTTC
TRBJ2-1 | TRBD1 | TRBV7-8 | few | CATRGTGNSNNEQFF | TGTGCCACTAGAGGGACAGGGAACTCTAACAATGAGCAGTTCTTC
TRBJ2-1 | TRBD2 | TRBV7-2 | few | CASSLGQSGLAGGVYNEQFF | TGTGCCAGCAGCTTAGGGCAATCTGGACTAGCGGGAGGGGTATACAATGAGCAGTTCTTC
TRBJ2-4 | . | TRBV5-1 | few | CASSFDSLAKNIQYF | TGCGCCAGCAGCTTCGACAGCCTAGCCAAAAACATTCAGTACTTC
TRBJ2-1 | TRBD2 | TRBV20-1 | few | CSAGRTSGRNEQFF | TGCAGTGCTGGTCGGACTAGCGGGAGGAATGAGCAGTTCTTC
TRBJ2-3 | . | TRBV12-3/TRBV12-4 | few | CASSPVVGAGTDTQYF | TGTGCCAGCAGTCCGGTCGTCGGGGCGGGGACAGATACGCAGTATTTT